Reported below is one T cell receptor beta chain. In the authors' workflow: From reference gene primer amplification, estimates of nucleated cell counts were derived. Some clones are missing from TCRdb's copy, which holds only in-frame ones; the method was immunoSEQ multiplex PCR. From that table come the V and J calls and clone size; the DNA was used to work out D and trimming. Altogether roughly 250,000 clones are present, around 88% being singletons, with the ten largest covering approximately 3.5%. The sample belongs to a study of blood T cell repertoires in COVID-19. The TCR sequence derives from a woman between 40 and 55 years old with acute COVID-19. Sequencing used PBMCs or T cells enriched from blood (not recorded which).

CDR3 amino acids: CASSADLTVSYEQYF. The CDR3, as DNA: TGCGCCAGCAGCGCGGACTTGACCGTCTCCTACGAGCAGTACTTC. The chain joins TRBV5-1 to TRBJ2-7; a possible D gene is TRBD2 (5 bases). The CDR3 runs to 15 residues. Trimming removed 4 bases at V and 0 bases at J, with 14 bases between. Looked up from germline, CDR1 is SGHRS and CDR2 is YFSETQ.